This T cell receptor beta chain was obtained from a study of blood T cell repertoires in COVID-19. Study background: Samples of COVID-19 (acute and convalescent) were obtained from the United States, Italy and Spain. PBMCs, B-cell-depleted T cells, or T cells provided the cDNA or gDNA that made up the material.

In the original workflow: Counts of nucleated cells, estimated from reference gene primer amplification, were obtained. Method: immunoSEQ multiplex PCR; TCRdb's copy keeps in-frame clones and lacks some. V and J calls and clone size are those listed in that table; D and trimming were worked out from the DNA. The table shows 200,000 to 250,000 clones, with less than 90% occurring only once. This CDR3 is 11 amino acids long. V was clipped by 3 bases and J by 12 bases, with 14 bases between them. CDR1 is GTSNPN, CDR2 SVGIG, per germline (reference sequence). The receptor was isolated from a woman aged 45-65 years in a cohort exposed to, infected with or recovered from COVID-19 (not recorded which). The chain links TRBV30 to TRBJ1-2; TRBD1 is a possible D gene (6 bases). The sample comprised PBMCs or T cells enriched from blood (not recorded which). The CDR3 coding sequence is TGTGCCTGGAGCGGGTGGGGGCACGACACCTTC. Its translation: CAWSGWGHDTF.